The 19 T cell receptor beta chains given below trace back to one sample, sequenced in a study of T cells in Graves' hyperthyroidism and ophthalmopathy. Amplification targeted TCR beta CDR3 regions from RNA transcripts. Primed by the HTBI set, a first-round RT-PCR was run on the TCR CDR3. TCRdb reanalysed the multiplex PCR reads using MiXCR and keeps one entry per CDR3 protein. The top ten clones hold roughly a sixth of a sample with about 350,000 distinct CDR3 sequences, 15% to 20% of them seen once. The material sequenced was blood. Receptor source: a woman aged 40 to 55 with Graves' ophthalmopathy.

Many counts were recorded for this clonotype. The genes are TRBV7-8 and TRBJ1-2; 10 bases are a match to TRBD1. CDR3 length: 14 amino acids. J was trimmed by 4 bases and V by 4 bases; bases with no gene match: 3. CDR1 SGHVS and CDR2 FQNEAQ come from the germline V gene. CDR3 amino acids: CASSSRQGAYGYTF. The DNA for the CDR3 is TGTGCCAGCAGCTCACGACAGGGGGCCTATGGCTACACCTTC.

This clonotype showed up many times. The V and J genes are TRBV4-1 and TRBJ1-2; D is unclear. This CDR3 comprises 16 residues. Germline loops: CDR1 MGHRA, CDR2 YSYEKL. V dropped 0 bases and J dropped 1 base, with 12 bases sitting between them. The CDR3 DNA is TGCGCCAGCAGCCAAGACGGGGATTTTTATAACTATGGCTACACCTTC. Translation: CASSQDGDFYNYGYTF.

This clonotype was seen ten or more times. This sequence joins TRBV28 and TRBJ2-5; 7 nucleotides agree with TRBD1. With V trimmed by 3 bases and J by 3 bases, 7 bases remained unmatched. In germline, CDR1 is MDHEN, CDR2 SYDVKM. This CDR3 comprises 15 residues. The CDR3 region has the DNA TGTGCCAGCAGTTTCTTTGGGACAGACAAAGAGACCCAGTACTTC. Protein: CASSFFGTDKETQYF.

This clonotype has a count of ten or more. The chain employs TRBV11-1 and TRBJ1-1, with 9 nucleotides matching TRBD1. Germline CDR1 reads SGHAT; CDR2 reads FQDESV (reference sequence). This CDR3 has 16 amino acids. The ends lost 4 bases at V and 3 bases at J; junction bases unmatched: 9. CDR3 protein: CASSSPRDRAYTEAFF. The CDR3 coding sequence is TGTGCCAGCAGCTCGCCAAGGGACAGGGCGTACACTGAAGCTTTCTTT. The variable domain in full, completed from reference TRBV11-1 and TRBJ1-1, reads EAEVAQSPRYKITEKSQAVAFWCDPISGHATLYWYRQILGQGPELLVQFQDESVVDDSQLPKDRFSAERLKGVDSTLKIQPAELGDSAMYLCASSSPRDRAYTEAFFGQGTRLTVV.

This clonotype was detected a few times. The J gene is TRBJ2-7, the V gene TRBV5-1; 11 bases fit TRBD2. Trimming cost V 0 bases and J 3 bases; bases outside gene matches: 8. The CDR3 extends over 17 amino acids. Germline CDR1 is SGHRS and CDR2 is YFSETQ. The CDR3 DNA reads as TGCGCCAGCAGCTTGGCGGGGACTAGCGGATTATACTACGAGCAGTACTTC. Translation gives CASSLAGTSGLYYEQYF.

The table lists this clonotype with many counts. V gene TRBV15 combines with J gene TRBJ1-1; the D gene is possibly TRBD1 (5 bases). The V and J ends lost 9 bases and 0 bases respectively, with 11 bases between them. The germline V gene has CDR1 LNHNV and CDR2 YYDKDF (reference sequence). The CDR3 covers 13 residues. The CDR3 coding sequence is TGTGCCACAAAGAAGGGACTGAACACTGAAGCTTTCTTT. Translated: CATKKGLNTEAFF.

This clonotype was seen repeatedly, ten times or more. The rearrangement joins TRBV3-1 to TRBJ2-7; D possibly corresponds to TRBD2 (6 bases). With 1 base removed from V and 6 bases from J, the gap between germline ends came to 16 bases. Germline-derived CDR1 and CDR2 are LGHDT and YNNKEL (reference sequence). The CDR3 runs to 15 residues. Written as DNA, the CDR3 is TGTGCCAGCAGCCAAGCGGCGGGGAGGAGTTCCGAGCAGTACTTC. As protein: CASSQAAGRSSEQYF.

This clonotype was detected ten times or more. The chain couples TRBV25-1 to TRBJ1-2; no reliable D call. The CDR3 runs to 14 residues. V was cut by 1 base and J by 5 bases, with 11 bases left in between. Per the germline V gene, CDR1 is MGHDK and CDR2 is SYGVNS. The CDR3 sequence is CASSEFGVSYGYTF. Written as DNA, the CDR3 is TGTGCCAGCAGTGAATTCGGGGTGTCATATGGCTACACCTTC.

At least ten counts were recorded for this clonotype. V gene TRBV7-9 combines with J gene TRBJ1-1, with a weak D call TRBD1 (5 bases). Trimming cost V 5 bases and J 7 bases, with 14 bases left between them. Germline assignment: CDR1 SEHNR and CDR2 FQNEAQ (reference sequence). This CDR3 spans 13 amino acids. The CDR3 DNA follows: TGTGCCAGCAGCCCTTCTCCAGGGATTGAAGCTTTCTTT. The encoded protein is CASSPSPGIEAFF.

In this sample, this clonotype turned up many times. The V and J genes are TRBV7-2 and TRBJ2-5; TRBD2 is a possible D gene (7 bases). Trimming removed 8 bases at V and 5 bases at J, with 27 bases between. The CDR3 contains 17 residues. In germline, CDR1 is SGHTA, CDR2 FQGNSA. This CDR3 reads CASVRGRGSLGGETQYF. The CDR3 coding sequence is TGTGCCAGCGTACGGGGGAGGGGGTCCCTCGGGGGCGAGACCCAGTACTTC.

V is TRBV7-3 and J is TRBJ1-2; a possible D gene is TRBD1 (6 bases). CDR1 is SGHTA and CDR2 is FQGTGA in the germline V gene. The V end lost 5 bases, the J end lost 8 bases, and 18 bases lay between the germline ends. The CDR3 consists of 14 residues. The CDR3 region is CASSLGTGKTGYTF. CDR3 DNA sequence: TGTGCCAGCAGCCTGGGAACAGGGAAGACGGGCTACACCTTC.

Many counts were recorded for this clonotype. The chain has TRBV9 and TRBJ2-2; D unclear. The germline CDR1 and CDR2 sequences are SGDLS and YYNGEE. The CDR3 totals 14 residues. Between the trimmed V and J ends, which lost 0 bases and 7 bases, there was a span of 10 bases. The CDR3 region is CASSVVREGGELFF. As DNA, the CDR3 is TGTGCCAGCAGCGTAGTTAGGGAAGGCGGGGAGCTGTTTTTT.

Many counts were recorded for this clonotype. The rearrangement links TRBV20-1 to TRBJ2-1; D ambiguous. CDR1 and CDR2 from the germline V gene are DFQATT and SNEGSKA (reference sequence). V was pared by 0 bases and J by 7 bases, with 16 bases between. The CDR3 sequence is 15 residues long. The CDR3 DNA reads as TGCAGTGCTAGAGATCGCCCCCGTCTCCGGAATGAGCAGTTCTTC. This encodes CSARDRPRLRNEQFF.

This clonotype was detected a few times. The rearrangement uses TRBV6-1 and TRBJ1-1, with D possibly being TRBD1 (5 bases). The length of the CDR3 is 12 residues. V was clipped by 9 bases and J by 0 bases, with 8 bases between them. Germline lookup yields CDR1 MNHNS and CDR2 SASEGT. The CDR3 coding sequence is TGTGCCAGTATGACAGTGAACACTGAAGCTTTCTTT. Encoded protein: CASMTVNTEAFF.

At least ten counts were recorded for this clonotype. The V gene is TRBV20-1, the J gene TRBJ2-7; D is ambiguous. This CDR3 region has 13 residues. V was pared by 6 bases and J by 2 bases, with 14 bases between. The V gene's germline CDR1 is DFQATT and CDR2 SNEGSKA (reference sequence). The CDR3: CSAPAVPAYEQYF. The CDR3 bases are TGCAGTGCCCCCGCCGTCCCGGCCTACGAGCAGTACTTC.

This clonotype was picked up many times. This sequence joins TRBV12-3 or TRBV12-4 and TRBJ1-2; D is ambiguous. The CDR3 extends over 16 amino acids. The V end was cut by 3 bases, the J end by 4 bases, with 18 bases between. Here the CDR3 reads CASSFAGFRGGYGYTF. The CDR3, as DNA: TGTGCCAGCAGTTTCGCAGGATTTCGCGGCGGCTATGGCTACACCTTC.

This clonotype was counted only a few times. The chain uses TRBV6-1 and TRBJ2-6; D remains ambiguous. The CDR3 runs to 12 residues. The V end was cut by 10 bases, the J end by 0 bases, with 4 bases between. Germline V gene sequence: CDR1 MNHNS, CDR2 SASEGT. The CDR3 sequence: CATTSGANVLTF. The DNA of the CDR3 is TGTGCCACTACCTCTGGGGCCAACGTCCTGACTTTC.

This clonotype was observed many times. J is TRBJ1-3 and V is TRBV6-5; 10 positions agree with TRBD1. The CDR3 loop spans 15 amino acids. The V segment lost 4 bases and the J segment 4 bases; nucleotides outside the gene matches: 4. Germline CDR1 reads MNHEY; CDR2 reads SVGAGI. CDR3 residues: CASSWDRGEGNTIYF. DNA for the CDR3: TGTGCCAGCAGTTGGGACAGGGGTGAAGGAAACACCATATATTTT.

This clonotype was picked up many times. This chain joins TRBV14 and TRBJ1-5; D remains unclear. The CDR3 has 12 amino acids. V lost 0 bases and J lost 6, with 3 bases in between. CDR1 SGHDN and CDR2 FVKESK come from the germline V gene. CDR3 sequence (DNA): TGTGCCAGCAGCCAAGATGGTCAGCCCCAGCATTTT. Its protein is CASSQDGQPQHF.